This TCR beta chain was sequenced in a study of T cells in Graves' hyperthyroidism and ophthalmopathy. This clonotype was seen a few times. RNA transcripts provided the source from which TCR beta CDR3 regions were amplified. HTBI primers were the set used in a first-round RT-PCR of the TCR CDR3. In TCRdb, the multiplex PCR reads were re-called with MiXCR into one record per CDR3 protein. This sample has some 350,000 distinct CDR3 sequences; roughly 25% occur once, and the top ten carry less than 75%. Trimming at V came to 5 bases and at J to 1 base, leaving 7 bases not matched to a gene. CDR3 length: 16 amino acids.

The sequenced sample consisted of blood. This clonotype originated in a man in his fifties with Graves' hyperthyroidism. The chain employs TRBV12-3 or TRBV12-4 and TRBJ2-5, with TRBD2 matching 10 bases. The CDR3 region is CASSRRLAGFQETQYF. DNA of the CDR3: TGTGCCAGCAGTAGGAGACTAGCGGGCTTCCAAGAGACCCAGTACTTC.